Listed below are T cell receptor beta chains from one sample, sequenced in a study of shared clonotypes between healthy human individuals. The repertoire was sequenced with immunoSEQ multiplex PCR; TCRdb's copy has only in-frame clones and lacks some. The sample includes around 2.1 million clones, around 95% of them seen just once. The source material was naive CD4+ T cells sorted from blood. The receptors were gathered from a man aged 18 to 30 in good health. Each CDR3 is given with its conserved first and last residue. D genes are given only for firm matches. Some rows have no size entry. The others give once, few or many, or a class for an expanded clone.

V,D,J,size,CDR3,DNA
TRBV19,NA,TRBJ1-5,once,CASTNAGAGNQPQHF,TGTGCCAGTACCAATGCTGGGGCCGGCAATCAGCCCCAGCATTTT
TRBV9,NA,TRBJ2-3,NA,CASSVAGATRDTQYF,TGTGCCAGCAGCGTAGCGGGGGCCACGAGGGATACGCAGTATTTT
TRBV30,NA,TRBJ2-7,NA,CAWSDEAAGTYEQYF,TGTGCCTGGAGTGACGAGGCAGCCGGGACTTACGAGCAGTACTTC
TRBV11-2,NA,TRBJ2-7,NA,CASSSPRLNEQYF,TGTGCCAGCAGCTCCCCCCGTTTAAACGAGCAGTACTTC
TRBV6-1,TRBD1,TRBJ1-2,NA,CASRSPGQGGGYTF,TGTGCCAGCAGATCGCCGGGACAGGGAGGTGGCTACACCTTC
TRBV28,TRBD1,TRBJ1-4,NA,CASSPGGETEKLFF,TGTGCCAGCAGTCCAGGGGGCGAAACTGAAAAACTGTTTTTT
TRBV14,NA,TRBJ1-3,NA,CASSQVKGNTIYF,TGTGCCAGCAGCCAAGTGAAAGGAAACACCATATATTTT
TRBV2,TRBD2,TRBJ2-1,NA,CASGPGLAATDEQFF,TGTGCCAGCGGGCCCGGACTAGCGGCCACGGATGAGCAGTTCTTC
TRBV2,NA,TRBJ1-4,NA,CASSRTPPRTTNEKLFF,TGTGCCAGCAGCCGGACACCTCCCCGGACAACTAATGAAAAACTGTTTTTT
TRBV27,NA,TRBJ1-1,NA,CASSLKRGVRWNTEAFF,TGTGCCAGCAGTTTAAAGCGGGGGGTCCGGTGGAACACTGAAGCTTTCTTT
TRBV18,NA,TRBJ2-2,NA,CASSPAGPTGELFF,TGTGCCAGCTCACCGGCAGGGCCCACCGGGGAGCTGTTTTTT
TRBV4-1,NA,TRBJ1-4,NA,CASSQGGWGLDNEKLFF,TGCGCCAGCAGCCAGGGGGGGTGGGGGCTGGATAATGAAAAACTGTTTTTT
TRBV2,NA,TRBJ1-4,NA,CASVSWQSTNEKLFF,TGTGCCAGCGTTTCATGGCAGTCAACTAATGAAAAACTGTTTTTT
TRBV29-1,NA,TRBJ2-2,NA,CSVDERRNTGELFF,TGCAGCGTTGATGAGCGGAGGAACACCGGGGAGCTGTTTTTT
TRBV7-9,TRBD2,TRBJ2-7,once,CASSLVGLAGGEQYF,TGTGCCAGCAGCTTAGTTGGCCTAGCGGGAGGTGAGCAGTACTTC
TRBV6-6,TRBD2,TRBJ2-2,once,CASRRTSGNTGELFF,TGTGCCAGCAGGAGAACTAGCGGAAACACCGGGGAGCTGTTTTTT
TRBV2,TRBD1,TRBJ1-5,once,CASSDTTGGSQPQHF,TGTGCCAGCAGTGATACAACAGGGGGGAGTCAGCCCCAGCATTTT
TRBV10-2,TRBD2,TRBJ2-3,NA,CASNPGLAGPLGDTQYF,TGCGCCAGCAATCCGGGACTAGCGGGACCCTTAGGGGATACGCAGTATTTT
TRBV25-1,TRBD1,TRBJ2-7,NA,CASSGQGISEQYF,TGTGCCAGCTCAGGACAGGGGATCAGCGAGCAGTACTTC
TRBV2,NA,TRBJ1-1,NA,CASSTEGGSTEAFF,TGTGCCAGCAGTACGGAGGGAGGGAGCACTGAAGCTTTCTTT
TRBV5-1,TRBD2,TRBJ2-7,NA,CASSAGTTYEQYF,TGCGCCAGCAGCGCGGGGACTACCTACGAGCAGTACTTC
TRBV4-3,NA,TRBJ2-7,NA,CASSTTSGVYYEQYF,TGCGCCAGCAGCACAACCTCAGGGGTTTACTACGAGCAGTACTTC